This T cell receptor (beta chain) was found in a study of blood T cell repertoires in COVID-19. Study context: Sources were T cells, B-cell-depleted T cells, or PBMCs; the material itself was cDNA or gDNA.

Authors' processing steps: Estimates of nucleated cell counts were drawn from the amplification of reference gene primers. The data were produced by immunoSEQ multiplex PCR, yet TCRdb's version contains in-frame clones alone and is incomplete. That table is the source of V, J and clone size, and D and trimming were worked out from the DNA. The table includes 250,000 to 350,000 clones, roughly 87% detected once. Recruitment covered about two dozen US areas and drew participants whose ages spanned 18 to 89 years. The study counted Cohort 3 donors as recovered given two negative PCRs, clearance, or symptom resolution. The V gene's germline CDR1 is SGHAT and CDR2 FQNNGV. V gave up 0 bases and J gave up 6 bases, with 9 bases separating them. The CDR3 is 13 amino acids.

The sequence derives from a woman aged 40 to 50 who had recovered from COVID-19. The sample was PBMCs or T cells enriched from blood (not recorded which). This sequence joins TRBV11-2 and TRBJ2-7; D ambiguous. CDR3 DNA sequence: TGTGCCAGCAGCTTAGATCCCCCATCCGAGCAGTACTTC. It translates to CASSLDPPSEQYF.